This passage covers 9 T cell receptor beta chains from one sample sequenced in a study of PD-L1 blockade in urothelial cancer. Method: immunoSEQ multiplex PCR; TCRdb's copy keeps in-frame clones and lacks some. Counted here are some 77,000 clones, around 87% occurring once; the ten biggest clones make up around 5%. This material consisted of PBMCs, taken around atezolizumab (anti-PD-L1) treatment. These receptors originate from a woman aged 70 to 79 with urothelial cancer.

CDR3 DNA: TGTGCCAGCAGCTTAGTCGCAGGGTCCGGGGAGCTGTTTTTT. Residues: CASSLVAGSGELFF. The chain carries TRBV7-7 and TRBJ2-2; a possible D gene is TRBD1 (5 bases). V gave up 1 base and J gave up 6 bases, with 9 bases separating them. The CDR3 is made up of 14 amino acids. From germline, CDR1 is SSHAT and CDR2 FNYEAQ (reference sequence).

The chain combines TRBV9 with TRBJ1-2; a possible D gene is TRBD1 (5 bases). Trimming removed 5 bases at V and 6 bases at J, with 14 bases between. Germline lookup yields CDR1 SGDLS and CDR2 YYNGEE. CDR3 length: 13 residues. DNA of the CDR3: TGTGCCAGCAGGGCGGGGGGATCCGATGGCTACACCTTC. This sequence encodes CASRAGGSDGYTF. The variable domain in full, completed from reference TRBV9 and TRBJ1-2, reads DSGVTQTPKHLITATGQRVTLRCSPRSGDLSVYWYQQSLDQGLQFLIQYYNGEERAKGNILERFSAQQFPDLHSELNLSSLELGDSALYFCASRAGGSDGYTFGSGTRLTVV.

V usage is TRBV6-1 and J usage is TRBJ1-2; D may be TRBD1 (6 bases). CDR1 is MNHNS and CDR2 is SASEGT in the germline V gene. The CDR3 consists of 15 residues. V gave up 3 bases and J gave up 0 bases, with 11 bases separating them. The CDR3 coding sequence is TGTGCCAGCAGTGATCTTGGGGGCTCTAACTATGGCTACACCTTC. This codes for CASSDLGGSNYGYTF.

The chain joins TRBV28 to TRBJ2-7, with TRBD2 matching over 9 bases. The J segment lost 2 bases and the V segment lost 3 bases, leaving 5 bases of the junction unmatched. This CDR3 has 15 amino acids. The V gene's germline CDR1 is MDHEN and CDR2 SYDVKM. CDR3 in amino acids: CASSFLEREAYEQYF. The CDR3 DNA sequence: TGTGCCAGCAGTTTCTTAGAGCGGGAGGCCTACGAGCAGTACTTC.

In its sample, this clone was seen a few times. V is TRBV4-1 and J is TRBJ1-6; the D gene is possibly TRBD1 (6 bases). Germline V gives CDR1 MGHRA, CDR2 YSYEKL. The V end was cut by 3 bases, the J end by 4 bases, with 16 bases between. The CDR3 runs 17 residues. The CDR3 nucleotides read TGCGCCAGCAGCCAGAGTAACAGGGCAACGTATAATTCACCCCTCCACTTT. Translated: CASSQSNRATYNSPLHF.

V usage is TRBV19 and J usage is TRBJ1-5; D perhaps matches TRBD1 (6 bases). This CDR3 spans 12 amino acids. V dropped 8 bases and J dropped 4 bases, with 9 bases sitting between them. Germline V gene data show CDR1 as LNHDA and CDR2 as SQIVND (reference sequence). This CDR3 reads CASADRNQPQHF. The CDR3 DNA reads TGTGCCAGTGCCGACAGGAATCAGCCCCAGCATTTT.

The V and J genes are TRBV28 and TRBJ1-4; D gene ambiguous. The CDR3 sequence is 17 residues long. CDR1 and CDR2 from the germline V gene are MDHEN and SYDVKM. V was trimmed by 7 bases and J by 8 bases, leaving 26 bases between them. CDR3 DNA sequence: TGTGCCAGCACCCAATATTCCCGGTCCGGGTATACCGAAAAACTGTTTTTT. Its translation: CASTQYSRSGYTEKLFF.

Here the CDR3 DNA reads TGTGCCTGGAGTGTTCAGCGGGGTGCTCGAAAGCAGTTCTTC. Protein product: CAWSVQRGARKQFF. The chain has TRBV30 and TRBJ2-1, with 7 positions matching TRBD2. The V and J ends lost 0 bases and 11 bases, in that order; junction bases with no gene match: 10. This CDR3 spans 14 amino acids. Germline loops: CDR1 GTSNPN, CDR2 SVGIG (reference sequence).

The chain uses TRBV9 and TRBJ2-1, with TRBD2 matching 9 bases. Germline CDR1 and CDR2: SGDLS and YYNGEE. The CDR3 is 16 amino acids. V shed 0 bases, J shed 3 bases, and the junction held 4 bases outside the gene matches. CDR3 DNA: TGTGCCAGCAGCGTAGAGGCGGGGGGGCACTACAATGAGCAGTTCTTC. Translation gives CASSVEAGGHYNEQFF.